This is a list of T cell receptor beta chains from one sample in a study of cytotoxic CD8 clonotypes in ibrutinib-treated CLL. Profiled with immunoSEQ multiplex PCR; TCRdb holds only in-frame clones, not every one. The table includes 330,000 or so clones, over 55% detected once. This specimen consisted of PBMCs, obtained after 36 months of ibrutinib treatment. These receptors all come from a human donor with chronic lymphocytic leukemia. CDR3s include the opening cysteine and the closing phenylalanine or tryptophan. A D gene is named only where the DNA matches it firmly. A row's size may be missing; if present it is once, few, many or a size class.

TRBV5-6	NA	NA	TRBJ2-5	TGTGCCAGCAGCTTGGCGGGCGGGTACCAAGAGACCCAGTACTTC	CASSLAGGYQETQYF
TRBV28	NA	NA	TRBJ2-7	TGTGCCAGCAGTCCCCTTGGGCTAGTCGAGCAGTACTTC	CASSPLGLVEQYF
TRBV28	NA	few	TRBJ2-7	TGTGCCAGCGCATTCCTCTCCTACGAGCAGTACTTC	CASAFLSYEQYF
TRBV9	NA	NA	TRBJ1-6	TGTGCCAGCAGCGTAGCTGACGGGCCACCCCTCCACTTT	CASSVADGPPLHF
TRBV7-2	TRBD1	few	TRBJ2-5	TGTGCCAGCAGCTTAGCTCTGACAGGGGGCCGGGACAAAGAGACCCAGTACTTC	CASSLALTGGRDKETQYF
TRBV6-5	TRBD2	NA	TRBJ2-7	TGTGCCAGCAGCATCCTAGCGGGGGGGCGCGAGCAGTACTTC	CASSILAGGREQYF
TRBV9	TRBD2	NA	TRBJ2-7	TGTGCCAGCAGCCCACTAGCGGGAGTCGCCGAGCAGTACTTC	CASSPLAGVAEQYF
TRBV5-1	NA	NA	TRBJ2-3	TGCGCCAGCAGCCGAGACACAGGGAAAGTCACAGATACGCAGTATTTT	CASSRDTGKVTDTQYF
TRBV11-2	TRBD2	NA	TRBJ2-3	TGTGCCAGCAGCACCCGACTAGCGGGGGTCACAGATACGCAGTATTTT	CASSTRLAGVTDTQYF
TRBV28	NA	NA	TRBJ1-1	TGTGCCAGCAACCCGAGACCCTACATGAACACTGAAGCTTTCTTT	CASNPRPYMNTEAFF
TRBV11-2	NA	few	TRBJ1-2	TGTGCCAGCAGCTTAGACCCAGCCCCTAACTATGGCTACACCTTC	CASSLDPAPNYGYTF
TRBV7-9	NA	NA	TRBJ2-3	TGTGCCAGCAGCCCCGGACAGTTGAGAGGGGATACGCAGTATTTT	CASSPGQLRGDTQYF
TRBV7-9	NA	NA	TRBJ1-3	TGTGCCAGCAGCTTAGTACCGGGGGGCACCATATATTTT	CASSLVPGGTIYF
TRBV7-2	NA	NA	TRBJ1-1	TGTGCCAGCAGCTCTGGGGCAGGATACACTGAAGCTTTCTTT	CASSSGAGYTEAFF
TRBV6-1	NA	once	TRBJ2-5	TGTGCCAGCAGTGTACAAGAGACCCAGTACTTC	CASSVQETQYF